This T cell receptor (beta chain) was obtained from a study of blood T cell repertoires in COVID-19. On the study more broadly: Sample material is recorded as cDNA or gDNA derived from T cells, B-cell-depleted T cells, or PBMCs.

The data were produced by immunoSEQ multiplex PCR, yet TCRdb's version contains in-frame clones alone and is incomplete. The table lists 150,000 or so clones, approximately 80% of them singletons. The ends lost 5 bases at V and 5 bases at J; junction bases unmatched: 10. Germline V gives CDR1 MNHEY, CDR2 SVGEGT. The CDR3 is made up of 18 amino acids. The chain recombines TRBV6-2 or TRBV6-3 with TRBJ2-3; 16 bases agree with TRBD2. The sequencing sample was made of peripheral blood. The receptor comes from a man aged 60-69 years with acute or convalescent COVID-19. CDR3 nucleotide sequence: TGTGCCAGCAGTCCGGGACTAGCGGGAGGGCCTTGGAGAGATACGCAGTATTTT. The encoded protein is CASSPGLAGGPWRDTQYF.